The clone carrying this T cell receptor beta chain has more than one count but fewer than ten. The entry originates in a study of blood T cell repertoires in COVID-19. Study information: PBMCs, B-cell-depleted T cells, or T cells were the source of the cDNA or gDNA that made up the material.

Those enrolled, adults aged roughly 18 to 100 years, came from around 25 US areas. Symptom resolution, clearance, or two negative PCRs marked donors in Cohort 3 as recovered. Original handling: Amplification with reference gene primers provided the estimates of nucleated cell counts. Produced via immunoSEQ multiplex PCR; TCRdb's table is partial and in-frame only. That table gives V, J and clone size, and the DNA gave D and trimming. The sample has about 320,000 clones; around 90% are singletons. Sequencing was carried out using PBMCs or T cells enriched from blood (not recorded which). The origin of this receptor is a woman in her late teens or twenties who had recovered from COVID-19.

CDR3 in DNA: TGTGCCAGCAACGGAAAGGCAGGGGGCGGAGAAAAACTGTTTTTT. It encodes CASNGKAGGGEKLFF. The chain recombines TRBV4-2 with TRBJ1-4, with 8 bases lining up with TRBD1. Germline values: CDR1 LGHNA, CDR2 YNFKEQ. The CDR3 extends over 15 amino acids. The trim removed 7 bases at V and 8 bases at J, leaving 12 bases unmatched.